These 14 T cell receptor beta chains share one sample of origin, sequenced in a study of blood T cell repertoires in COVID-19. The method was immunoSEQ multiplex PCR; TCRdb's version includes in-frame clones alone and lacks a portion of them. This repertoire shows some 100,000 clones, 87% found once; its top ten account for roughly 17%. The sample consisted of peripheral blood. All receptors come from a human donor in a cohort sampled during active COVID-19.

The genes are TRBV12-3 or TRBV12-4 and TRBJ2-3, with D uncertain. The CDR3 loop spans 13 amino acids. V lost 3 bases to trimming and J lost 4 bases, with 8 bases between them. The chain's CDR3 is CASSFLESDTQYF. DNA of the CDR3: TGTGCCAGCAGTTTCTTGGAGTCAGATACGCAGTATTTT.

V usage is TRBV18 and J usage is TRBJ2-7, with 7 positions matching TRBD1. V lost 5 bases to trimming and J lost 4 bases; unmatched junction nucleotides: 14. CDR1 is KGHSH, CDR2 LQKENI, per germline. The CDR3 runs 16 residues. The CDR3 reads CASSDLAGGGFYEQYF. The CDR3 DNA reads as TGTGCCAGCTCAGACCTGGCAGGGGGTGGTTTTTACGAGCAGTACTTC.

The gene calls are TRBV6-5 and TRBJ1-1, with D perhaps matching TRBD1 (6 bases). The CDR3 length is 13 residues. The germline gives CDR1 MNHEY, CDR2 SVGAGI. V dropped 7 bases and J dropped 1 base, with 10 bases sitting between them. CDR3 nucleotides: TGTGCCAGCACCCGGACAGCGAACACTGAAGCTTTCTTT. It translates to CASTRTANTEAFF.

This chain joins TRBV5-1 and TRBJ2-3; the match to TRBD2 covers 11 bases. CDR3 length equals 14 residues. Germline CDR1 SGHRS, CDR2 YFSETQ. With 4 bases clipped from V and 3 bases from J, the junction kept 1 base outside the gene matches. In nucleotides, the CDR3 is TGCGCCAGCAGCACTAGCGGGGGAACAGATACGCAGTATTTT. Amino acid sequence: CASSTSGGTDTQYF.

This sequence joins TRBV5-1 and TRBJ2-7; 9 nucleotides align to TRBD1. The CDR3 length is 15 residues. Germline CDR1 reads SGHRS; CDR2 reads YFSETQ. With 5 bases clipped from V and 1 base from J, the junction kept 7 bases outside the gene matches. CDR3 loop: CASRWGQGSSYEQYF. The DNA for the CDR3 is TGCGCCAGCAGGTGGGGACAGGGAAGTTCCTACGAGCAGTACTTC. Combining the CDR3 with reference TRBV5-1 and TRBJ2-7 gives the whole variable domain KAGVTQTPRYLIKTRGQQVTLSCSPISGHRSVSWYQQTPGQGLQFLFEYFSETQRNKGNFPGRFSGRQFSNSRSEMNVSTLELGDSALYLCASRWGQGSSYEQYFGPGTRLTVT.

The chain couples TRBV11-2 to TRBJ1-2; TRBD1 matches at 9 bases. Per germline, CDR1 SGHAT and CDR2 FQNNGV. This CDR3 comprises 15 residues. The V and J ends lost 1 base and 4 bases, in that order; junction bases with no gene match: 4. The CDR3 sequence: CASSLVPDRGYGYTF. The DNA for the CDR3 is TGTGCCAGCAGCTTAGTCCCGGACAGGGGCTATGGCTACACCTTC.

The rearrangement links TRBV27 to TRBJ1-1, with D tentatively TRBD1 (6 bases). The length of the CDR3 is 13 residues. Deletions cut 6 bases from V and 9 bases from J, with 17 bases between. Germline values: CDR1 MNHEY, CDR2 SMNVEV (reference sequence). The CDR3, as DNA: TGTGCCAGCAGCGACGTCAGGGGTTCCAAAGCTTTCTTT. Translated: CASSDVRGSKAFF.

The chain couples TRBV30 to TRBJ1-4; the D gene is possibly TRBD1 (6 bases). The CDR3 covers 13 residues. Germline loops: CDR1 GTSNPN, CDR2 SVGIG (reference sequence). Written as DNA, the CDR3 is TGTGCTGGACAGTATGCAACTAATGAAAAACTGTTTTTT. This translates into CAGQYATNEKLFF.

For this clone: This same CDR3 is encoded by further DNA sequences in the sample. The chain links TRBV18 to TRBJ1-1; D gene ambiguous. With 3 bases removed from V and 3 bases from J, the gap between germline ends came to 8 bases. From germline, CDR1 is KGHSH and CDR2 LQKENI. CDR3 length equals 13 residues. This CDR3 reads CASSPGQDTEAFF. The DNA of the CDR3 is TGTGCCAGCTCACCGGGTCAGGACACTGAAGCTTTCTTT. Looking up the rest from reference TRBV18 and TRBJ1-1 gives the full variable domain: NAGVMQNPRHLVRRRGQEARLRCSPMKGHSHVYWYRQLPEEGLKFMVYLQKENIIDESGMPKERFSAEFPKEGPSILRIQQVVRGDSAAYFCASSPGQDTEAFFGQGTRLTVV.

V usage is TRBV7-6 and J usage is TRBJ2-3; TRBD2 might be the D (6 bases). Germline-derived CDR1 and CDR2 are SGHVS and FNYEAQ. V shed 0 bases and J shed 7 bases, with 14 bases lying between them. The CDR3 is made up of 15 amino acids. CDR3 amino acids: CASSLAGGVVYTQYF. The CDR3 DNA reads TGTGCCAGCAGCTTAGCGGGGGGAGTGGTCTATACGCAGTATTTT. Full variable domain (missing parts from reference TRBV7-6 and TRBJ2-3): GAGVSQSPRYKVTKRGQDVALRCDPISGHVSLYWYRQALGQGPEFLTYFNYEAQQDKSGLPNDRFSAERPEGSISTLTIQRTEQRDSAMYRCASSLAGGVVYTQYFGPGTRLTVL.

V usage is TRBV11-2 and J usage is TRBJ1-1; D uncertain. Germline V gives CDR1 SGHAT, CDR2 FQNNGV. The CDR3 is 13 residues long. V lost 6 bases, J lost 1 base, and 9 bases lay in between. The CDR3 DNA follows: TGTGCCAGCAGACCTCAGTCGAACACTGAAGCTTTCTTT. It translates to CASRPQSNTEAFF.

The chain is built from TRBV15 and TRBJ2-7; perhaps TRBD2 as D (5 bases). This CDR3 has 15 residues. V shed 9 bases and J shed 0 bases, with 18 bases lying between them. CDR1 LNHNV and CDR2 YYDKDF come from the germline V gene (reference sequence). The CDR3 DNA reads TGTGCCACGAGGGATCAGACCCGTAACTCCTACGAGCAGTACTTC. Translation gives CATRDQTRNSYEQYF.

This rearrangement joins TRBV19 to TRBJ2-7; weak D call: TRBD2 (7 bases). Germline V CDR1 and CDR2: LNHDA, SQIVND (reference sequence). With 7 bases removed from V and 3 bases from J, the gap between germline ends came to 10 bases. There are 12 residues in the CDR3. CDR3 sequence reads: CASKGGDYEQYF. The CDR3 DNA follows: TGTGCCAGTAAAGGGGGGGACTACGAGCAGTACTTC.

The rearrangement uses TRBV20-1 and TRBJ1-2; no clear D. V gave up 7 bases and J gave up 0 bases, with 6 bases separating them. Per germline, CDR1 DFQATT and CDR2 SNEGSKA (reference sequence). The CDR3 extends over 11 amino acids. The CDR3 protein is CSVRSNYGYTF. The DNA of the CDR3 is TGCAGTGTTCGGTCTAACTATGGCTACACCTTC.